The rows below give T cell receptor beta chains drawn from one sample of a study of beta chain features in type 1 diabetes. Profiling relied on immunoSEQ multiplex PCR, and the TCRdb table lists in-frame clones only, not all of them. The sample lists tens of thousands of clones; almost 50% were seen once. The sequenced sample was central memory CD4+ T cells from blood. These receptors were taken from a man aged 30 to 39 with type 1 diabetes. The CDR3 runs from the conserved cysteine through the conserved F or W. Each record gives: D gene, clone size, V gene, J gene, CDR3 protein, CDR3 DNA. D genes are given only for firm matches. For some rows the clone size is stated as once, few or many, or as a class when expanded; others skip it.

TRBD1	few	TRBV2	TRBJ2-2	CASSGPRRQGTNTGELFF	TGTGCCAGCAGTGGGCCTAGGAGACAGGGAACGAACACCGGGGAGCTGTTTTTT
-	few	TRBV21-1	TRBJ2-3	CASSLTKRGGRVIDTQYF	TGTGCCAGCAGCCTTACTAAGAGGGGCGGGAGAGTAATAGATACGCAGTATTTT
TRBD2	-	TRBV11-2	TRBJ2-7	CASSSGLAEGVVYEQYF	TGTGCCAGCAGCTCCGGACTAGCGGAGGGGGTAGTCTACGAGCAGTACTTC
-	-	TRBV6-6	TRBJ2-1	CASKGVHEQFF	TGTGCCAGCAAGGGAGTCCATGAGCAGTTCTTC
TRBD1	few	TRBV2	TRBJ2-3	CASRATGKTTDTQYF	TGTGCCAGCAGGGCGACAGGGAAGACCACAGATACGCAGTATTTT
TRBD2	-	TRBV19	TRBJ2-1	CASSMASFRLAVYNEQFF	TGTGCCAGTAGTATGGCCAGTTTCAGGCTAGCGGTATACAATGAGCAGTTCTTC
-	-	TRBV7-9	TRBJ2-2	CASSLAPRILTENTGELFF	TGTGCCAGCAGCTTAGCCCCCCGGATACTGACTGAAAACACCGGGGAGCTGTTTTTT
TRBD1	-	TRBV9	TRBJ1-2	CASSVGGQTNYGYTF	TGTGCCAGCAGCGTAGGGGGACAGACTAACTACGGCTACACCTTC
TRBD1	-	TRBV9	TRBJ1-1	CASRRTGPNTEAFF	TGTGCCAGCAGGAGGACAGGGCCAAACACTGAAGCTTTCTTT
-	-	TRBV5-1	TRBJ1-1	CASSLQTGVYTEAFF	TGCGCCAGCAGCTTACAGACCGGGGTTTACACTGAAGCTTTCTTT
-	-	TRBV7-8	TRBJ1-6	CASSSPGGSGLANNSPLHF	TGTGCCAGCAGCTCCCCGGGGGGATCAGGGTTAGCGAATAATTCACCCCTCCACTTT
-	few	TRBV2	TRBJ1-1	CASSRGENTEAFF	TGTGCCAGCAGTCGGGGGGAGAACACTGAAGCTTTCTTT
TRBD2	-	TRBV15	TRBJ2-3	CATSRGFPGLAGDTQYF	TGTGCCACCAGCAGAGGTTTCCCGGGACTAGCGGGAGATACGCAGTATTTT
TRBD1	-	TRBV6-1	TRBJ2-7	CASSEGTGVNEQYF	TGTGCCAGCAGTGAAGGGACAGGGGTTAACGAGCAGTACTTC
-	-	TRBV4-3	TRBJ2-3	CASSQRGSTDTQYF	TGCGCCAGCAGCCAACGCGGAAGCACAGATACGCAGTATTTT
TRBD2	-	TRBV19	TRBJ2-4	CASSVLAGQAKNIQYF	TGTGCCAGTAGTGTGTTAGCGGGACAAGCCAAAAACATTCAGTACTTC
-	-	TRBV6-5	TRBJ1-2	CASSYSGQLYGYTF	TGTGCCAGCAGTTATTCAGGACAGCTTTATGGCTACACCTTC
TRBD1	few	TRBV5-5	TRBJ2-1	CASSFGQGVDNEQFF	TGTGCCAGCAGCTTTGGGCAGGGGGTGGACAATGAGCAGTTCTTC
-	-	TRBV19	TRBJ1-1	CASSIDRSTTGRTEAFF	TGTGCCAGTAGTATAGATAGGTCAACCACAGGGAGAACTGAAGCTTTCTTT
-	-	TRBV6-5	TRBJ1-5	CASRQGGNQPQHF	TGTGCCAGCAGACAGGGCGGGAATCAGCCCCAGCATTTT
-	-	TRBV19	TRBJ2-4	CASSRGGQNIQYF	TGTGCCAGTAGTCGGGGAGGACAAAACATTCAGTACTTC
TRBD1	-	TRBV5-1	TRBJ2-7	CASSRDRGHEQYF	TGCGCCAGCAGCCGGGACAGGGGACACGAGCAGTACTTC
TRBD2	-	TRBV4-1	TRBJ2-1	CASSRLAGGYSYNEQFF	TGCGCCAGCAGCCGACTAGCGGGGGGTTACTCCTACAATGAGCAGTTCTTC
-	-	TRBV21-1	TRBJ2-1	CASSKTGTSGKRAYNEQFF	TGTGCCAGCAGCAAAACCGGGACTAGCGGGAAGAGGGCCTACAATGAGCAGTTCTTC
-	-	TRBV7-2	TRBJ2-3	CASSLLGGGADTQYF	TGTGCCAGCAGCTTATTGGGGGGGGGCGCCGATACGCAGTATTTT
-	few	TRBV18	TRBJ2-4	CASSATGDIQYF	TGTGCCAGCTCAGCGACAGGCGACATTCAGTACTTC
-	-	TRBV7-9	TRBJ2-3	CASSPGWVAVRDTQYF	TGTGCCAGCAGCCCAGGTTGGGTAGCGGTCCGGGATACGCAGTATTTT
-	once	TRBV2	TRBJ2-4	CASNRLIENIQYF	TGTGCCAGCAATAGACTAATAGAAAACATTCAGTACTTC
TRBD1	-	TRBV6-5	TRBJ1-1	CASRHGQGTEAFF	TGTGCCAGCAGACATGGACAGGGCACTGAAGCTTTCTTT
TRBD2	-	TRBV10-3	TRBJ2-1	CAIGIAGESYNEQFF	TGTGCCATCGGGATAGCGGGAGAGAGCTACAATGAGCAGTTCTTC
-	-	TRBV5-1	TRBJ1-2	CASSYNDRNYGYTF	TGCGCCAGCAGCTACAACGACAGAAACTATGGCTACACCTTC
-	few	TRBV7-9	TRBJ1-6	CASSLSGIHSPLHF	TGTGCCAGCAGCTTATCCGGGATCCATTCACCCCTCCACTTT
TRBD1	-	TRBV6-1	TRBJ2-7	CASSVQGATYEQYF	TGTGCCAGCAGTGTACAGGGGGCAACCTACGAGCAGTACTTC
TRBD1	few	TRBV10-3	TRBJ2-4	CAISEDRGTSKNIQYF	TGTGCCATCAGTGAGGACAGGGGTACGTCCAAAAACATTCAGTACTTC